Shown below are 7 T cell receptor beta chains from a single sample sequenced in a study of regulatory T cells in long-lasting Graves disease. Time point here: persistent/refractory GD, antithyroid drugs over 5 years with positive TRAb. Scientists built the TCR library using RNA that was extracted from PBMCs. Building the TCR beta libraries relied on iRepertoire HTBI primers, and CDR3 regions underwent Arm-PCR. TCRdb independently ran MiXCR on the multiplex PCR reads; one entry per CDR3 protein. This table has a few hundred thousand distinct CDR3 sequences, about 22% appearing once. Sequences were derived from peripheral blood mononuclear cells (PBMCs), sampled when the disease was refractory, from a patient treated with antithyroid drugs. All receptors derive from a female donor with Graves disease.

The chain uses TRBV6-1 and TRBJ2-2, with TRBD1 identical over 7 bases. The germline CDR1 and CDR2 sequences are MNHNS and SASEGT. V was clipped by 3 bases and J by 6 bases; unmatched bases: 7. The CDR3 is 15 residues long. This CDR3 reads CASSEEQGMAGELFF. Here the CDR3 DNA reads TGTGCCAGCAGTGAGGAACAGGGGATGGCCGGGGAGCTGTTTTTT.

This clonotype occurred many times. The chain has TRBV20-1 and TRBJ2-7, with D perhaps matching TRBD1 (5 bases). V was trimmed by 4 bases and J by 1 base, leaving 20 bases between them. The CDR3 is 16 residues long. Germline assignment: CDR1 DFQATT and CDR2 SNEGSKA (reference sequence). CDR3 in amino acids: CSATLLGASTSYEQYF. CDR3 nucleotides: TGCAGTGCTACCCTCCTAGGGGCTTCAACTTCCTACGAGCAGTACTTC.

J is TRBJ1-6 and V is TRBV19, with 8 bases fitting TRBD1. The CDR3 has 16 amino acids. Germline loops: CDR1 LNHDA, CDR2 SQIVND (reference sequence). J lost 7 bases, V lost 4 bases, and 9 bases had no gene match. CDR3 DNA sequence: TGTGCCAGTAGTACCACCCGACAGGGGTTAAATTCACCCCTCCACTTT. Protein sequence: CASSTTRQGLNSPLHF.

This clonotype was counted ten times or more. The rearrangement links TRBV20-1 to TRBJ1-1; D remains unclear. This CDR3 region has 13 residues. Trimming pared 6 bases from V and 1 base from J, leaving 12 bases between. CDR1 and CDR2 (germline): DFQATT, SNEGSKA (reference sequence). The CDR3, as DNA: TGCAGTGCCCATCCTGCCCAGAACACTGAAGCTTTCTTT. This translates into CSAHPAQNTEAFF.

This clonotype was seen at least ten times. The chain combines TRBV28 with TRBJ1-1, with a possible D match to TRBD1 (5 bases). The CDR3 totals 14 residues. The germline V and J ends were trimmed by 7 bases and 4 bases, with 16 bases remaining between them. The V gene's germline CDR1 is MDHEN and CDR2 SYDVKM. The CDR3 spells CASTPQGGGTEAFF. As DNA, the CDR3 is TGTGCCAGCACCCCCCAGGGAGGCGGCACTGAAGCTTTCTTT.

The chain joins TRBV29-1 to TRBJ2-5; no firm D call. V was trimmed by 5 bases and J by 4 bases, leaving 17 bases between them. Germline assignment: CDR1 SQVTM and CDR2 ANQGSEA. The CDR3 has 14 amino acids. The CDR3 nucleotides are TGCAGCGTTTACAGCCGTATGTCAGGAGAGACCCAGTACTTC. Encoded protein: CSVYSRMSGETQYF.

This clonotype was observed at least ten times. The CDR3 is CSARRPSDVFYEQYF. CDR3 DNA: TGCAGTGCTAGGCGCCCTAGCGACGTTTTCTACGAGCAGTACTTC. This chain connects TRBV20-1 to TRBJ2-7, with D perhaps matching TRBD2 (6 bases). The germline V gene encodes CDR1 DFQATT and CDR2 SNEGSKA (reference sequence). V dropped 3 bases and J dropped 3 bases, with 18 bases sitting between them. This CDR3 comprises 15 residues.